This TCR beta chain was retrieved from a study of CD4 T cells in relation to SARS-CoV-2 and coronaviruses. CDR3 length equals 13 residues. Trimming took off 6 bases at V and 7 bases at J, with 12 bases between the two ends. Germline values: CDR1 MNHNS, CDR2 SASEGT. Before the COVID-19 pandemic, during about 2010-2018, CD4+ T cells were taken from unexposed donors. CD4+ T cells were isolated from the cells after about 11 days of culture. Concerning this clone itself: The antigen is undetermined.

TCRdb's table, derived via immunoSEQ multiplex PCR, lists solely in-frame clones and lacks some. Of some 16,000 clones listed, 75% to 85% are singletons. Sequenced sample: CD4+ T cells from PBMCs, cultured in vitro. The source of this sequence is a human donor in good health. This chain connects TRBV6-1 to TRBJ2-2; D not resolved. DNA for the CDR3: TGTGCCAGCAGCCCCCGGTACGGCGGGGAGCTGTTTTTT. Its translation: CASSPRYGGELFF.